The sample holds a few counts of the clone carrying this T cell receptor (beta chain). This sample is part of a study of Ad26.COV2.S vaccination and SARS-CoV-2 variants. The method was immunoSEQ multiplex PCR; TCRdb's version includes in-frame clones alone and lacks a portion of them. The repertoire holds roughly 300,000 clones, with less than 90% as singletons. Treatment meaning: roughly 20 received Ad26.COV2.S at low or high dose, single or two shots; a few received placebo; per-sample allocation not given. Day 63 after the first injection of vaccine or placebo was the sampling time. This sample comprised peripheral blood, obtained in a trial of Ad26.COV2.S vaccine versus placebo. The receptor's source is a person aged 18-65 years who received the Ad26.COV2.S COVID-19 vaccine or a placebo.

This CDR3 is CASRGFSDTEAFF. CDR3 DNA sequence: TGTGCCAGTAGGGGATTTTCGGACACTGAAGCTTTCTTT. V and J are TRBV19 and TRBJ1-1; the D is unclear. Between the trimmed V and J ends, which lost 6 bases and 3 bases, there was a span of 11 bases. The CDR3 is made up of 13 amino acids. Germline V gene lookup returns CDR1 LNHDA and CDR2 SQIVND (reference sequence).